This T cell receptor beta chain came from a study of cytotoxic CD8 clonotypes in ibrutinib-treated CLL. TCR beta libraries used around 2 micrograms of genomic DNA from cryopreserved PBMCs. The planned depth of sequencing spanned 1 in 200,000 to 1 in 1 million T cells. Sequenced by immunoSEQ multiplex PCR; TCRdb stores in-frame clones only, minus some. Counted here are tens of thousands of clones, over 65% occurring once; the ten biggest clones make up over 20%. Germline V lookup: CDR1 SNHLY, CDR2 FYNNEI. The CDR3 consists of 14 residues. Trimming shortened V by 7 bases and J by 0 bases, and 9 bases separated the two germline ends.

The chain is built from TRBV2 and TRBJ1-4, with D perhaps matching TRBD1 (6 bases). The TCR comes from a human donor with chronic lymphocytic leukemia. The sample was PBMCs, taken after 24 months of ibrutinib treatment. CDR3 amino acids: CASNREATNEKLFF. Here the CDR3 DNA reads TGTGCCAGCAACAGGGAAGCAACTAATGAAAAACTGTTTTTT.